The 10 T cell receptor beta chains given below trace back to one sample, sequenced in a study of control samples from healthy donors and cancer patients. Repertoires were generated with immunoSEQ multiplex PCR, while TCRdb's copy carries only in-frame clones and drops some. The sample has some 150,000 clones, over 85% seen once; the top ten hold approximately 4%. The sequenced sample consisted of blood. Source of these receptors: a woman aged 55-70 years in good health.

The genes are TRBV9 and TRBJ2-3; D is unresolved. The CDR3 length is 14 residues. Between the trimmed V and J ends, which lost 0 bases and 1 base, there was a span of 6 bases. Germline V gene lookup returns CDR1 SGDLS and CDR2 YYNGEE. CDR3 nucleotides: TGTGCCAGCAGCGTAGGAGTGGGCACAGATACGCAGTATTTT. Its protein product is CASSVGVGTDTQYF.

Here the CDR3 reads CASSQGSWNQPQHF. For the CDR3, the DNA is TGTGCCAGTAGTCAGGGCAGCTGGAATCAGCCCCAGCATTTT. The V call is TRBV19, the J call TRBJ1-5; tentative D call: TRBD1 (5 bases). Germline V gives CDR1 LNHDA, CDR2 SQIVND (reference sequence). This CDR3 spans 14 amino acids. Trimming left V 5 bases short and J 4 bases short, with 12 bases between.

The gene calls are TRBV10-3 and TRBJ1-5, with D tentatively TRBD1 (5 bases). Germline loops: CDR1 ENHRY, CDR2 SYGVKD. CDR3 length: 13 amino acids. V was shortened by 7 bases and J by 8 bases, with 15 bases between the two germline ends. CDR3 sequence: CAINSAGSEPQHF. As DNA, the CDR3 is TGTGCCATCAATTCGGCAGGGTCGGAGCCCCAGCATTTT.

Written as DNA, the CDR3 is TGTGCCAGCAGCGATGCCAGTCCCCAGCCCCAGCATTTT. It specifies CASSDASPQPQHF. This chain joins TRBV6-2 or TRBV6-3 and TRBJ1-5, with D unclear. The V gene lost 6 bases and the J gene lost 7 bases, with 13 bases spanning the gap. Per the germline V gene, CDR1 is MNHEY and CDR2 is SVGEGT. CDR3 length equals 13 residues.

The chain carries TRBV27 and TRBJ2-5; no clear D. Trimming pared 5 bases from V and 6 bases from J, leaving 13 bases between. This CDR3 has 13 amino acids. Germline V gives CDR1 MNHEY, CDR2 SMNVEV (reference sequence). For the CDR3, the DNA is TGTGCCAGCAGTCCCCGGGTCCCACAGACCCAGTACTTC. Translation gives CASSPRVPQTQYF.

This sequence joins TRBV11-3 and TRBJ2-3; perhaps TRBD1 as D (6 bases). The CDR3 spans 12 residues. The V end lost 5 bases, the J end lost 6 bases, and 9 bases lay between the germline ends. Germline values: CDR1 SGHNT, CDR2 YENEEA. CDR3 in amino acids: CASSQRGDTQYF. The DNA for the CDR3 is TGTGCCAGCAGCCAAAGGGGGGATACGCAGTATTTT.

The chain carries TRBV6-5 and TRBJ1-2, with D tentatively TRBD1 (5 bases). Trimming took 7 bases from V and 4 from J, leaving 13 bases between them. Germline V gives CDR1 MNHEY, CDR2 SVGAGI. The CDR3 has 13 residues. This CDR3 reads CASTPGDGYGYTF. CDR3 in DNA: TGTGCCAGCACCCCGGGGGATGGCTATGGCTACACCTTC.

V and J are TRBV14 and TRBJ1-1; no firm D call. The germline V gene encodes CDR1 SGHDN and CDR2 FVKESK. V lost 6 bases and J 2 bases, leaving 10 bases between the germline ends. The CDR3 has 13 amino acids. CDR3 sequence (DNA): TGTGCCAGCAGTCGCGACGGAAACACTGAAGCTTTCTTT. Its translation: CASSRDGNTEAFF.

This clone is a singleton in its sample. The chain employs TRBV12-5 and TRBJ1-5; 10 bases align to TRBD1. V dropped 5 bases and J dropped 7; count of bases not matched to a gene: 5. This CDR3 is built from 14 residues. The germline gives CDR1 LGHNT, CDR2 FRNRAP. The DNA for the CDR3 is TGTGCTAGTGGTATTAGGACAGGGGGACAGCCCCAGCATTTT. Translated, it gives CASGIRTGGQPQHF.

The chain combines TRBV12-3 or TRBV12-4 with TRBJ2-7; the D gene is possibly TRBD1 (5 bases). Trimming took off 8 bases at V and 2 bases at J, with 13 bases between the two ends. The CDR3 is 13 residues long. This CDR3 reads CASSRGKAYEQYF. CDR3 nucleotide sequence: TGTGCCAGCTCTAGGGGCAAAGCCTACGAGCAGTACTTC.